Detailed here is one TCR beta chain. Its antigen is currently unknown. Germline V gene data show CDR1 as SNHLY and CDR2 as FYNNEI. The CDR3 consists of 15 residues. J lost 1 base, V lost 7 bases, and 6 bases had no gene match. Second-dose timings of about 4 or about 12 weeks were pooled. Sequencing was performed with immunoSEQ multiplex PCR; in TCRdb, only in-frame clones are kept and a portion is missing. Of over 85,000 clones listed, 92% are singletons. These data belong to a study of T cell responses to AZD1222 COVID-19 vaccine. Study-wide results and limits: When two AZD1222 doses had been given, Spike-specific TCR breadth and depth rose. Only a handful of AZD1222 recipients, several in all, had baseline seropositivity. Nearly half of the spike-specific TCRs reportedly recognize variant regions that carry no mutations.

The starting material was peripheral blood, obtained 28 days after the second AZD1222 dose. The chain employs TRBV2 and TRBJ2-3; 9 bases fit TRBD2. The sequence derives from an adult who received the AZD1222 COVID-19 vaccine. In nucleotides, the CDR3 is TGTGCCAGCATTTTAGGCGGGGGGGGCACAGATACGCAGTATTTT. Amino acid sequence: CASILGGGGTDTQYF.